This TCR beta chain was obtained from a study of beta chain features in type 1 diabetes. Study results and caveats: Type 1 diabetes patients had moderately but significantly shorter TCRB CDR3s in all four CD4+ subsets.

This CDR3 is 12 amino acids long. Germline V gene lookup returns CDR1 MNHNY and CDR2 SVGAGI (reference sequence). Deletions cut 4 bases from V and 4 bases from J, with 5 bases between. Sequencing targeted expressed TCRB transcripts, as all isolated RNA had been reverse transcribed. The assay was immunoSEQ multiplex PCR, and TCRdb's table has in-frame clones only and misses some. The sample carries 85,000 to 110,000 clones, over 25% recorded once. This clone was recorded a few times. What it binds is unknown. The receptor's source is a young woman with type 1 diabetes. The V gene is TRBV6-6, the J gene TRBJ2-4; D uncertain. The sample comprised central memory CD4+ T cells from blood. The CDR3 region is CASSSGKNIQYF. The CDR3 nucleotides read TGTGCCAGCAGTTCGGGTAAAAACATTCAGTACTTC.